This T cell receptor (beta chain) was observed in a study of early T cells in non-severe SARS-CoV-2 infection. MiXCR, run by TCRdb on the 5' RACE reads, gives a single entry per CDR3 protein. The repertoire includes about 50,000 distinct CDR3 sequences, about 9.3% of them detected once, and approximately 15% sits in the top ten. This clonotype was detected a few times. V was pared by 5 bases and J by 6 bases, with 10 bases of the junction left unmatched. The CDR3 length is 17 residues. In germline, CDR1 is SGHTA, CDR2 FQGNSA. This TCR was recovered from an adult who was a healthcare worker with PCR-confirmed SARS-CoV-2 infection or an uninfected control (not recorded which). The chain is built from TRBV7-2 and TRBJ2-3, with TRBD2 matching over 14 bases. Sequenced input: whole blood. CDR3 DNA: TGTGCCAGCAGCATTAGTGGGACTAGCGGGAGAAGGGATACGCAGTATTTT. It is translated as CASSISGTSGRRDTQYF.